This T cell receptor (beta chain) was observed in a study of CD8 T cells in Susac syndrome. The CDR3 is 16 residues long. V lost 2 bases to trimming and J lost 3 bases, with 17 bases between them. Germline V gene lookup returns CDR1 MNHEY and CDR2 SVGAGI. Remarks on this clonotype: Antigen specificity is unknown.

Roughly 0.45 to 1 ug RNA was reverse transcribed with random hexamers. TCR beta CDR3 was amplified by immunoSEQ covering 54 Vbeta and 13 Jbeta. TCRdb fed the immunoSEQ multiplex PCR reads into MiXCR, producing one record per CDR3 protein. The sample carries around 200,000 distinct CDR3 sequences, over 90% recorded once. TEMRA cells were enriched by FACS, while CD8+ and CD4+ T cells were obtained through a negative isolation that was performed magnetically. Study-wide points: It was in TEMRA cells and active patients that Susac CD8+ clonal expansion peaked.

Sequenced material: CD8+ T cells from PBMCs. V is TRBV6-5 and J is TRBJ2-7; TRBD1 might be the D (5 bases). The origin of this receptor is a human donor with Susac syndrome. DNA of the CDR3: TGTGCCAGCAGTTACGGGGCCGGGTTTCAAGGCTACGAGCAGTACTTC. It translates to CASSYGAGFQGYEQYF.